This T cell receptor (beta chain) was sequenced in a study of metastatic and nonmetastatic thyroid tumors. Study at large: Thyroid patients, malignant and benign, had repertoires compared across blood and tumor or nodule tissue. Study conclusions and caveats: Significantly higher TCR beta diversity was reportedly seen in malignant thyroid tumors than benign nodules, in blood and tumor.

This CDR3 spans 15 amino acids. The V end was cut by 7 bases, the J end by 1 base, with 17 bases between. Germline CDR1 reads DFQATT; CDR2 reads SNEGSKA (reference sequence). In the original processing: In papillary thyroid cancer, a distant-metastasis classifier was built using CDR3 differences across clinicopathological groups. With MiXCR, TCRdb called clones anew from the PCR reads. TCRdb, rather than the study authors, made the V and J calls. This sample has about 25,000 clones, with approximately 22% found just once. No treatment had been given to any patient before thyroid surgery. In regard to this clone: Its antigen remains unidentified.

The sequencing input was blood. The J gene is TRBJ2-1, the V gene TRBV20-1; unclear D gene. This TCR came from a male donor with papillary thyroid cancer or a benign thyroid nodule (not recorded which). Some clones in this sample may be carry-over from other donors' samples. CDR3 residues: CSVHRSRASYNEQFF. The CDR3 nucleotides are TGCAGTGTTCACCGCAGTAGGGCATCCTACAATGAGCAGTTCTTC.